Shown below are 21 T cell receptor beta chains from a single sample sequenced in a study of blood T cell repertoires in COVID-19. Assay: immunoSEQ multiplex PCR; the TCRdb copy retains only in-frame clones and omits some. The sample records about 240,000 clones, 85% to 90% being singletons. The sequenced sample consisted of peripheral blood. The receptor set was obtained from a man aged 55-75 years with acute or convalescent COVID-19.

V gene TRBV27 combines with J gene TRBJ2-1; no definite D call. Germline loops: CDR1 MNHEY, CDR2 SMNVEV (reference sequence). The CDR3 extends over 14 amino acids. V lost 5 bases, J lost 7 bases, and 15 bases lay in between. The CDR3 coding sequence is TGTGCCAGCAGTCGGGTTTTACCGGAGAATGAGCAGTTCTTC. Protein sequence: CASSRVLPENEQFF.

The chain is built from TRBV15 and TRBJ1-1, with no clear D. The V gene's germline CDR1 is LNHNV and CDR2 YYDKDF (reference sequence). The ends were cut back, 5 bases at V and 8 bases at J, with 15 bases in the middle. CDR3 length: 13 residues. The CDR3 loop reads CATSVTRIGEAFF. CDR3 nucleotide sequence: TGTGCCACCAGCGTTACACGGATCGGGGAAGCTTTCTTT.

The V call is TRBV5-1, the J call TRBJ1-4; tentatively, D is TRBD1 (5 bases). The V gene lost 0 bases and the J gene lost 7 bases, with 10 bases spanning the gap. Germline V gives CDR1 SGHRS, CDR2 YFSETQ. The CDR3 has 14 residues. CDR3 nucleotide sequence: TGCGCCAGCAGCTTGGAGACAGCTTCTGAAAAACTGTTTTTT. This gives the protein CASSLETASEKLFF.

This clone appeared once. Within the sample, other DNA sequences also encode this same CDR3. V is TRBV6-5 and J is TRBJ2-2; D call uncertain. Germline assignment: CDR1 MNHEY and CDR2 SVGAGI. Trimming took 8 bases from V and 5 from J, leaving 6 bases between them. The CDR3 contains 11 residues. In nucleotides, the CDR3 is TGTGCCAGCGCCGGGACCGGGGAGCTGTTTTTT. Amino acid sequence: CASAGTGELFF.

As to this clone: Other DNA sequences in the sample encode the same CDR3. The chain is built from TRBV4-2 and TRBJ2-2; 12 bases align to TRBD2. Trimming took 4 bases from V and 2 from J; bases not matched to a gene: 5. Germline CDR1 reads LGHNA; CDR2 reads YNFKEQ. The CDR3 has 17 residues. CDR3 nucleotides: TGTGCCAGCAGCCCCCTCGGACTAGCGGGAAACACCGGGGAGCTGTTTTTT. The encoded protein is CASSPLGLAGNTGELFF.

In regard to this clone: Here the CDR3 omits its conserved ending phenylalanine or tryptophan, so a read error is the likely source. Because the CDR3's place on the DNA is in doubt, the DNA is left out and the CDR3 is given as listed by TCRdb. V gene TRBV5-1 combines with J gene TRBJ2-3; the table's TRBD2 call for D was not verified on the DNA. The CDR3 is 19 residues long, ends included. The germline V gene has CDR1 SGHRS and CDR2 YFSETQ. CDR3 region: CASSFDKLTTSGNLRRLCL.

The J gene is TRBJ2-5, the V gene TRBV7-2; 10 bases line up with TRBD2. The CDR3 covers 16 residues. After removal of 7 bases from V and 2 bases from J, the junction contained 10 bases not matched to a gene. Germline assignment: CDR1 SGHTA and CDR2 FQGNSA. This CDR3 reads CASTYGGLASQETQYF. Here the CDR3 DNA reads TGTGCCAGCACTTATGGGGGACTAGCGTCTCAAGAGACCCAGTACTTC. The whole variable domain, filled in from reference TRBV7-2 and TRBJ2-5, reads GAGVSQSPSNKVTEKGKDVELRCDPISGHTALYWYRQSLGQGLEFLIYFQGNSAPDKSGLPSDRFSAERTGGSVSTLTIQRTQQEDSAVYLCASTYGGLASQETQYFGPGTRLLVL.

This chain joins TRBV11-2 and TRBJ2-7; 8 bases match TRBD2. J was trimmed by 0 bases and V by 4 bases; bases with no gene match: 8. Germline-derived CDR1 and CDR2 are SGHAT and FQNNGV. This CDR3 region has 16 residues. Written as DNA, the CDR3 is TGTGCCAGCAGCTCCCGGACTAGCCCAAGCTCCTACGAGCAGTACTTC. This gives the protein CASSSRTSPSSYEQYF.

This sequence joins TRBV14 and TRBJ1-1; no clear D gene. Trimming left V 4 bases short and J 2 bases short, with 11 bases between. The CDR3 contains 14 residues. CDR1 and CDR2 (germline): SGHDN, FVKESK. The CDR3 nucleotides read TGTGCCAGCAGCCCGGGGTGGCCCAACACTGAAGCTTTCTTT. Protein: CASSPGWPNTEAFF.

The V and J genes are TRBV18 and TRBJ1-3; unclear D gene. The V end lost 1 base, the J end lost 0 bases, and 16 bases lay between the germline ends. This CDR3 has 18 residues. The V gene's germline CDR1 is KGHSH and CDR2 LQKENI. CDR3 residues: CASSPRELLPSSGNTIYF. CDR3 nucleotides: TGTGCCAGCTCACCACGGGAGTTGTTACCGAGCTCTGGAAACACCATATATTTT.

This clone has only one observation. The chain has TRBV2 and TRBJ2-5; unclear D gene. Trimming pared 7 bases from V and 5 bases from J, leaving 11 bases between. The CDR3 length is 12 residues. CDR1 is SNHLY, CDR2 FYNNEI, per germline. The CDR3 coding sequence is TGTGCCAGCATCCCGATCCGGGAGACCCAGTACTTC. Amino acids: CASIPIRETQYF.

V gene TRBV28 combines with J gene TRBJ2-7; 7 bases align to TRBD2. The CDR3 is 17 amino acids. Germline V gene sequence: CDR1 MDHEN, CDR2 SYDVKM. The trim removed 5 bases at V and 4 bases at J, leaving 17 bases unmatched. The CDR3 protein is CASSLNPTSRVGYEQYF. The CDR3, as DNA: TGTGCCAGCAGTCTAAACCCGACTAGCCGCGTGGGATACGAGCAGTACTTC.

The genes are TRBV5-4 and TRBJ2-3, with 7 bases that match TRBD2. CDR3 length: 15 amino acids. V dropped 0 bases and J dropped 4; count of bases not matched to a gene: 5. Germline-derived CDR1 and CDR2 are SGHNT and YYREEE (reference sequence). The CDR3 protein is CASSLGPSGSDTQYF. CDR3 nucleotides: TGTGCCAGCAGCTTGGGCCCTAGCGGTTCAGATACGCAGTATTTT.

The CDR3: CASSPRGGVLNTEAFF. The DNA of the CDR3 is TGTGCCAGCAGCCCCCGGGGAGGGGTTTTAAACACTGAAGCTTTCTTT. The chain combines TRBV9 with TRBJ1-1; D may be TRBD1 (5 bases). There are 16 residues in the CDR3. Germline V gene sequence: CDR1 SGDLS, CDR2 YYNGEE. Trimming removed 4 bases at V and 2 bases at J, with 18 bases between.

The gene calls are TRBV5-1 and TRBJ2-7; TRBD2 is a possible D gene (6 bases). CDR3 length: 13 amino acids. CDR1 is SGHRS and CDR2 is YFSETQ in the germline V gene. V lost 0 bases, J lost 6 bases, and 10 bases lay in between. CDR3 in amino acids: CASSLAGTGEQYF. CDR3 bases: TGCGCCAGCAGCTTGGCCGGGACTGGCGAGCAGTACTTC. Together with reference TRBV5-1 and TRBJ2-7, the CDR3 gives the full variable domain: KAGVTQTPRYLIKTRGQQVTLSCSPISGHRSVSWYQQTPGQGLQFLFEYFSETQRNKGNFPGRFSGRQFSNSRSEMNVSTLELGDSALYLCASSLAGTGEQYFGPGTRLTVT.

This chain uses TRBV5-1 with TRBJ2-2, with TRBD1 as a possible D gene (5 bases). V lost 0 bases and J 6 bases, leaving 15 bases between the germline ends. CDR1 and CDR2 (germline): SGHRS, YFSETQ. The CDR3 is 16 amino acids. The CDR3 is CASSLGRRVGAGELFF. CDR3 nucleotides: TGCGCCAGCAGCTTGGGGCGCAGGGTAGGAGCCGGGGAGCTGTTTTTT.

The chain couples TRBV24-1 to TRBJ1-1; 7 positions agree with TRBD1. Unmatched junction bases numbered 3, after V lost 5 bases and J lost 1 base. This CDR3 has 14 residues. From germline, CDR1 is KGHDR and CDR2 SFDVKD. This chain's CDR3 is CATSAGTANTEAFF. For the CDR3, the DNA is TGTGCCACCAGTGCCGGGACAGCGAACACTGAAGCTTTCTTT.

This clone was found once. The chain employs TRBV5-1 and TRBJ1-1; 8 positions match TRBD1. V was clipped by 5 bases and J by 11 bases; unmatched bases: 11. The CDR3 totals 13 residues. The germline gives CDR1 SGHRS, CDR2 YFSETQ. The CDR3 sequence: CASSPQGVSGAFF. CDR3 in DNA: TGCGCCAGCAGTCCACAGGGGGTATCGGGGGCTTTCTTT.

The chain uses TRBV28 and TRBJ2-1; D might be TRBD2 (5 bases). V lost 7 bases and J 9 bases, leaving 19 bases between the germline ends. This CDR3 is 14 amino acids long. Looked up from germline, CDR1 is MDHEN and CDR2 is SYDVKM. The CDR3 sequence is CASIAGGFLAEQFF. The DNA for the CDR3 is TGTGCCAGCATCGCGGGTGGATTCTTAGCTGAGCAGTTCTTC.

The CDR3 reads CASSLVSSGQFYNEQFF. CDR3 nucleotide sequence: TGTGCCAGCAGCTTAGTGTCTAGCGGTCAATTCTACAATGAGCAGTTCTTC. The rearrangement joins TRBV11-2 to TRBJ2-1, with 7 bases fitting TRBD2. Germline trimming cut 1 base from V and 3 bases from J; bases unmatched to any gene: 9. The CDR3 length is 17 residues. CDR1 and CDR2 from the germline V gene are SGHAT and FQNNGV. Variable domain in full (rest from reference TRBV11-2 and TRBJ2-1): EAGVAQSPRYKIIEKRQSVAFWCNPISGHATLYWYQQILGQGPKLLIQFQNNGVVDDSQLPKDRFSAERLKGVDSTLKIQPAKLEDSAVYLCASSLVSSGQFYNEQFFGPGTRLTVL.

The chain couples TRBV6-5 to TRBJ1-6, with TRBD1 identical over 9 bases. Trimming took 0 bases from V and 8 from J; bases not matched to a gene: 5. The CDR3 sequence is 16 residues long. CDR1 is MNHEY, CDR2 SVGAGI, per germline. In nucleotides, the CDR3 is TGTGCCAGCAGTTACTCACTTGGACAGGGGTATTCACCCCTCCACTTT. Translated, it gives CASSYSLGQGYSPLHF.